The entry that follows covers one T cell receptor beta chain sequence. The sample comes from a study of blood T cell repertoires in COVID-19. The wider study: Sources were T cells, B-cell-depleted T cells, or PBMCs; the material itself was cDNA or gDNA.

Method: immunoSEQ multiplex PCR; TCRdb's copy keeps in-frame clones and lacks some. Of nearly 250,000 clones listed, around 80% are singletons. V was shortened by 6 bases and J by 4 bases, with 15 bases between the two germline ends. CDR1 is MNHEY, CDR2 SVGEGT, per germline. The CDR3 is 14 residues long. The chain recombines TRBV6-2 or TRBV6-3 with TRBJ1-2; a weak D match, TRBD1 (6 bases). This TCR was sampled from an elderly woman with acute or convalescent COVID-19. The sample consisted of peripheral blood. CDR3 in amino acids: CASSDGQRVYGYTF. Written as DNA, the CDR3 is TGTGCCAGCAGCGACGGACAGAGGGTCTATGGCTACACCTTC.